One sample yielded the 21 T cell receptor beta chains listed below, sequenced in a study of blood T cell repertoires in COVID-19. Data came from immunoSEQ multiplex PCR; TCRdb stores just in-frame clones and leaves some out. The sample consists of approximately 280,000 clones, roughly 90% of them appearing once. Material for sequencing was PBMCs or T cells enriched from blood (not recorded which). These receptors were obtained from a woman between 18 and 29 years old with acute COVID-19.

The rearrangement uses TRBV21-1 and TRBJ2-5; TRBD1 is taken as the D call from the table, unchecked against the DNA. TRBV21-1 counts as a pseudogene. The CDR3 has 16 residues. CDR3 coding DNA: TGTGCCAGCAGCAAAGTGGCGGGACAGCAGGAAGAGACCCAGTACTTC. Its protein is CASSKVAGQQEETQYF.

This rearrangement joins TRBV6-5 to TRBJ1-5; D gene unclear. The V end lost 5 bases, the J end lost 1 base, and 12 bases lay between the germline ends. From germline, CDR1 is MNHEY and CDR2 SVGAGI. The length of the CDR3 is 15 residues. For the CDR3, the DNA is TGTGCCAGCAGTCCCGTTCGAGCGAGCAATCAGCCCCAGCATTTT. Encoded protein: CASSPVRASNQPQHF.

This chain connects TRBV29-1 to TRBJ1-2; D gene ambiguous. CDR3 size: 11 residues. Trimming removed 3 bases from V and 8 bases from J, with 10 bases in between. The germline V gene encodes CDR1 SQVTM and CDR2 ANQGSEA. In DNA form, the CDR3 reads TGCAGCGTTGAGGGAGGTTCCGGCTACACCTTC. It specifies CSVEGGSGYTF.

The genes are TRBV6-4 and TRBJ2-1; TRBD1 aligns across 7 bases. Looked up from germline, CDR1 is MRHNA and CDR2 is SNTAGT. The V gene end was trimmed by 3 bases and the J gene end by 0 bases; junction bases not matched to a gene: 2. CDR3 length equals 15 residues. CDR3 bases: TGTGCCAGCAGTGAGTACAGGGGCTCCTACAATGAGCAGTTCTTC. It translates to CASSEYRGSYNEQFF.

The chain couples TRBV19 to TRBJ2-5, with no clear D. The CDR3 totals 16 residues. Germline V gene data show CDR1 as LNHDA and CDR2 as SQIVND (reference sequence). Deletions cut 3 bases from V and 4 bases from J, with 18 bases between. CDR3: CASSISFFDWRETQYF. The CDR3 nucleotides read TGTGCCAGTAGTATTTCTTTCTTTGACTGGAGAGAGACCCAGTACTTC.

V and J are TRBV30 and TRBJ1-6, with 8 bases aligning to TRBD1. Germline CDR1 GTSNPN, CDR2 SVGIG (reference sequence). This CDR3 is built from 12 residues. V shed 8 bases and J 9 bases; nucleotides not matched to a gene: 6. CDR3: CATRTGISPLHF. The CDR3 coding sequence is TGTGCCACCCGGACAGGGATTTCACCCCTCCACTTT.

CDR3 residues: CASSYPVYEQYF. DNA for the CDR3: TGTGCCAGCAGTTACCCAGTCTACGAGCAGTACTTC. The V and J genes are TRBV6-2 or TRBV6-3 and TRBJ2-7; no reliable D call. CDR1 is MNHEY and CDR2 is SVGEGT in the germline V gene. V was pared by 2 bases and J by 3 bases, with 5 bases between. There are 12 residues in the CDR3.

The chain's CDR3 is CASSDQAAFQPQHF. The CDR3, as DNA: TGTGCCAGCAGTGACCAGGCCGCGTTTCAGCCCCAGCATTTT. This chain links TRBV2 with TRBJ1-5; no clear D gene. V shed 3 bases and J shed 6 bases, with 12 bases lying between them. The CDR3 has 14 amino acids. The germline CDR1 and CDR2 sequences are SNHLY and FYNNEI.

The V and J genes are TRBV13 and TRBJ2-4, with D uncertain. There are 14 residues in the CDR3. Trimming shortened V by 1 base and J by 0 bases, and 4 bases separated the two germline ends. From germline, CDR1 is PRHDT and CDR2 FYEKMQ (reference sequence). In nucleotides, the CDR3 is TGTGCCAGCAGCTTAGCGGGAGCCAAAAACATTCAGTACTTC. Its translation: CASSLAGAKNIQYF. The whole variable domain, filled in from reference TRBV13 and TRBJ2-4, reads AAGVIQSPRHLIKEKRETATLKCYPIPRHDTVYWYQQGPGQDPQFLISFYEKMQSDKGSIPDRFSAQQFSDYHSELNMSSLELGDSALYFCASSLAGAKNIQYFGAGTRLSVL.

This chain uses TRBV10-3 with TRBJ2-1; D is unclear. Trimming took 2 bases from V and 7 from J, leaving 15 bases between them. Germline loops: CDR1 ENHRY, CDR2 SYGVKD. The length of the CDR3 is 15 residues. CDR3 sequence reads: CAISEGLGGLNEQFF. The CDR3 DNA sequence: TGTGCCATCAGTGAGGGGTTAGGCGGATTGAATGAGCAGTTCTTC.

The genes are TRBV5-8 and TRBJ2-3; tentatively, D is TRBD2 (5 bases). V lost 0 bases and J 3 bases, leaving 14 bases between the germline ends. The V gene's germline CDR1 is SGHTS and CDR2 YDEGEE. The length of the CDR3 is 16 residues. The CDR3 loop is CASSLAATGGTDTQYF. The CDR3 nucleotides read TGTGCCAGCAGCTTGGCGGCAACCGGCGGGACAGATACGCAGTATTTT.

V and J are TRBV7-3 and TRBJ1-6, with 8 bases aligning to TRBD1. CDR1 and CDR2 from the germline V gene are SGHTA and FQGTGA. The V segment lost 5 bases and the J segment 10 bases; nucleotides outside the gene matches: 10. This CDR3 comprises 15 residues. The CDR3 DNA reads TGTGCCAGCAGCCTCGGGACAGGCCCATTCTCACCCCTCCACTTT. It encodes CASSLGTGPFSPLHF.

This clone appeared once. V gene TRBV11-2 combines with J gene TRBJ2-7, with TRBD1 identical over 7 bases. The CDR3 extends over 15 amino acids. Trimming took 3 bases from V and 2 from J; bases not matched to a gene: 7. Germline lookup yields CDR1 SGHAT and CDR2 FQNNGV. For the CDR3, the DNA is TGTGCCAGCAGCTTTCGCGGACAGGACGCCTACGAGCAGTACTTC. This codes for CASSFRGQDAYEQYF.

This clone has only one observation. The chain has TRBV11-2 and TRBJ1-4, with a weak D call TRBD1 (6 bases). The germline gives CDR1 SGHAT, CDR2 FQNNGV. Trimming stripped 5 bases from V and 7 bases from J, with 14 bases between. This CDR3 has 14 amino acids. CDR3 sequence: CASSGHREGEKLFF. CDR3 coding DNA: TGTGCCAGCAGCGGTCACAGGGAAGGTGAAAAACTGTTTTTT.

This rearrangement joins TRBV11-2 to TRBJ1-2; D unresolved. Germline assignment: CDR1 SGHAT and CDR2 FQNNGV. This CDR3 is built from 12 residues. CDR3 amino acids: CACGNLNYGYTF. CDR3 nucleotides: TGTGCTTGCGGAAACCTTAACTATGGCTACACCTTC.

CDR3 residues: CSVEVTGGEQYF. Here the CDR3 DNA reads TGCAGCGTTGAAGTCACAGGGGGCGAGCAGTACTTC. The V and J genes are TRBV29-1 and TRBJ2-7, with 8 bases that match TRBD1. The germline gives CDR1 SQVTM, CDR2 ANQGSEA. V was clipped by 1 base and J by 6 bases; unmatched bases: 2. The CDR3 extends over 12 amino acids.

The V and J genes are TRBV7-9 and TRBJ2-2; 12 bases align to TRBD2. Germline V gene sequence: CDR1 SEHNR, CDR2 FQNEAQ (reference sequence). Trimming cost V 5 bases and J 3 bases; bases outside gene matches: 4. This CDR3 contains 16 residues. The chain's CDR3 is CASSQTSGGYTGELFF. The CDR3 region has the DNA TGTGCCAGCAGCCAGACTAGCGGGGGATACACCGGGGAGCTGTTTTTT. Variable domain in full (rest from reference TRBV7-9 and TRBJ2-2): DTGVSQNPRHKITKRGQNVTFRCDPISEHNRLYWYRQTLGQGPEFLTYFQNEAQLEKSRLLSDRFSAERPKGSFSTLEIQRTEQGDSAMYLCASSQTSGGYTGELFFGEGSRLTVL.

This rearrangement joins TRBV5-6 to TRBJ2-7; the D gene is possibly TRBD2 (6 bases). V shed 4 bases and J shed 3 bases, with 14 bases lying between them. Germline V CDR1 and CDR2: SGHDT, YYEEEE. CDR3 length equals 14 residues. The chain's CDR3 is CASSHTSRFYEQYF. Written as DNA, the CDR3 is TGTGCCAGCAGCCATACTAGCCGCTTCTACGAGCAGTACTTC.

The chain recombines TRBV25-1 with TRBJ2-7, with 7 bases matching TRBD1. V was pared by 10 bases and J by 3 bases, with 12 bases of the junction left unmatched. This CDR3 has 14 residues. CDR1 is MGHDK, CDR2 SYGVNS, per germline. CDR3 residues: CATSGTDKFYEQYF. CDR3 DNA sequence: TGTGCCACCTCCGGGACAGACAAATTCTACGAGCAGTACTTC.

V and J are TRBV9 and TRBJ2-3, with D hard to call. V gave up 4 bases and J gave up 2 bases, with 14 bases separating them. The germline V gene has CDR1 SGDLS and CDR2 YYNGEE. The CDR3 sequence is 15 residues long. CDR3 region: CASSLKHGATDTQYF. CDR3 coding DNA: TGTGCCAGCAGCCTCAAGCACGGAGCCACAGATACGCAGTATTTT. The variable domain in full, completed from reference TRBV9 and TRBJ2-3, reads DSGVTQTPKHLITATGQRVTLRCSPRSGDLSVYWYQQSLDQGLQFLIQYYNGEERAKGNILERFSAQQFPDLHSELNLSSLELGDSALYFCASSLKHGATDTQYFGPGTRLTVL.

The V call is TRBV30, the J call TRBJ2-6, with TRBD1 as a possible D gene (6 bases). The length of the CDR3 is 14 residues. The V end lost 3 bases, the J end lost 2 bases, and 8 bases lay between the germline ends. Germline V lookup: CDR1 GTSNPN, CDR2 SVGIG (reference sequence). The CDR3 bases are TGTGCCTGGAGCGAGGGGGCTGGGGCCAACGTCCTGACTTTC. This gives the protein CAWSEGAGANVLTF.